The 8 T cell receptor beta chains given below trace back to one sample, sequenced in a study of T cell repertoires in cytomegalovirus infection. The antigens for these receptors are not known. TCRdb re-called the reads with MiXCR, one entry per CDR3 protein. The data hold 570,000 or so distinct CDR3 sequences, with just under 40% observed a single time. The starting material was cultured PBMCs, obtained from culture after CMV antigen stimulation. The receptors stem from a human donor in good health (CMV status not recorded). Some clones in this sample may be carry-over from other donors' samples.

This clonotype was seen many times. DNA for the CDR3: TGTGCCAGCAGCTCCTCATTGGTCAGACAGGGCTCTGGAAACACCATATATTTT. Protein product: CASSSSLVRQGSGNTIYF. This chain joins TRBV7-8 and TRBJ1-3; 7 positions agree with TRBD1. The CDR3 runs to 18 residues. The V gene's germline CDR1 is SGHVS and CDR2 FQNEAQ. Trimming took 4 bases from V and 0 from J; bases not matched to a gene: 12.

The V call is TRBV18, the J call TRBJ1-5; 10 nucleotides agree with TRBD1. CDR1 KGHSH and CDR2 LQKENI come from the germline V gene. J lost 2 bases, V lost 5 bases, and 3 bases had no gene match. The CDR3 consists of 15 residues. CDR3 residues: CASSSGTGGNQPQHF. Here the CDR3 DNA reads TGTGCCAGCTCATCCGGGACAGGGGGCAATCAGCCCCAGCATTTT.

This clonotype occurred many times. The V and J genes are TRBV10-3 and TRBJ1-3; D unclear. V gave up 4 bases and J gave up 0 bases, with 13 bases separating them. The germline V gene has CDR1 ENHRY and CDR2 SYGVKD. This CDR3 is built from 16 residues. The CDR3 coding sequence is TGTGCCATCAGTGCTTTCGCAGCGTACTCTGGAAACACCATATATTTT. This gives the protein CAISAFAAYSGNTIYF.

The table lists this clonotype with many counts. This chain joins TRBV7-2 and TRBJ2-1; D is ambiguous. This CDR3 is built from 13 residues. V was pared by 8 bases and J by 4 bases, with 12 bases between. Per the germline V gene, CDR1 is SGHTA and CDR2 is FQGNSA. The CDR3 DNA reads TGTGCCAGCGGGCCCGACCAGTACAATGAGCAGTTCTTC. Its protein product is CASGPDQYNEQFF.

Ten or more counts support this clonotype. The CDR3 is CASSPPRDDEQFF. In DNA form, the CDR3 reads TGTGCCAGCAGCCCTCCACGGGATGATGAGCAGTTCTTC. This chain joins TRBV7-8 and TRBJ2-1, with a tentative D call TRBD2 (5 bases). Germline V gene sequence: CDR1 SGHVS, CDR2 FQNEAQ. The CDR3 has 13 residues. Deletions cut 5 bases from V and 8 bases from J, with 13 bases between.

J is TRBJ1-4 and V is TRBV2; D is perhaps TRBD1 (5 bases). Looked up from germline, CDR1 is SNHLY and CDR2 is FYNNEI. The CDR3 loop spans 15 amino acids. Trimming cost V 2 bases and J 0 bases, with 7 bases left between them. The CDR3 is CASSERGSTNEKLFF. CDR3 in DNA: TGTGCCAGCAGTGAAAGGGGATCAACTAATGAAAAACTGTTTTTT.

The chain links TRBV7-8 to TRBJ2-7, with D hard to call. The CDR3 is 16 amino acids. From germline, CDR1 is SGHVS and CDR2 FQNEAQ. V lost 6 bases and J 5 bases, leaving 23 bases between the germline ends. The DNA of the CDR3 is TGTGCCAGCAGTCCCCAAGGGTTTAGCCGTCACGACGAGCAGTACTTC. This translates into CASSPQGFSRHDEQYF.

The DNA for the CDR3 is TGTGCCAGCAGCACAGGGCACGGACTAGCGGCCGATACGCAGTATTTT. Protein product: CASSTGHGLAADTQYF. This sequence joins TRBV28 and TRBJ2-3, with TRBD2 identical over 10 bases. J was trimmed by 6 bases and V by 6 bases; bases with no gene match: 12. Germline CDR1 MDHEN, CDR2 SYDVKM. The CDR3 contains 16 residues.